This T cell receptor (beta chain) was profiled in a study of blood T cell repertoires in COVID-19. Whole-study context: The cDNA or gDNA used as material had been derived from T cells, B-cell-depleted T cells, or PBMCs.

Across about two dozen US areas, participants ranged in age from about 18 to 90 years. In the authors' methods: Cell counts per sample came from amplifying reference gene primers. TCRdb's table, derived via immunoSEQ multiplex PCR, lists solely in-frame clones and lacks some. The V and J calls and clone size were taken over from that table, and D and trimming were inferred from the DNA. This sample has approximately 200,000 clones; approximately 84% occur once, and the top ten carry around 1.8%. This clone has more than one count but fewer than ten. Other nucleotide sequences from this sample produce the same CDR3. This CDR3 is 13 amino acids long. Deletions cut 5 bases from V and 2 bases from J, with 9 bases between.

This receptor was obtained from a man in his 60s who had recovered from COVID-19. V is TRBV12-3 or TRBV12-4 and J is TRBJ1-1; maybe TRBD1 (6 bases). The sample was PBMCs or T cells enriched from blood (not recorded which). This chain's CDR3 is CASSKQGNTEAFF. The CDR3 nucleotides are TGTGCCAGCAGTAAACAGGGTAACACTGAAGCTTTCTTT.